One and the same sample provided the 26 T cell receptor beta chains below, sequenced in a study of blood T cell repertoires in COVID-19. Profiled with immunoSEQ multiplex PCR; TCRdb holds only in-frame clones, not every one. The table includes around 310,000 clones, approximately 89% detected once. Sequencing input: PBMCs or T cells enriched from blood (not recorded which). The receptor source for this set is a woman aged 30 to 39 who had recovered from COVID-19.

The chain recombines TRBV19 with TRBJ2-7; 10 bases are a match to TRBD2. CDR1 and CDR2 from the germline V gene are LNHDA and SQIVND (reference sequence). J was trimmed by 4 bases and V by 6 bases; bases with no gene match: 6. This CDR3 has 14 residues. This chain's CDR3 is CASRKREGPYEQYF. CDR3 DNA: TGTGCCAGTAGAAAGCGGGAGGGCCCGTACGAGCAGTACTTC. The variable domain in full, completed from reference TRBV19 and TRBJ2-7, reads DGGITQSPKYLFRKEGQNVTLSCEQNLNHDAMYWYRQDPGQGLRLIYYSQIVNDFQKGDIAEGYSVSREKKESFPLTVTSAQKNPTAFYLCASRKREGPYEQYFGPGTRLTVT.

The J gene is TRBJ2-7, the V gene TRBV6-5, with a tentative D call TRBD1 (5 bases). CDR3 size: 16 residues. CDR1 and CDR2 (germline): MNHEY, SVGAGI. Trimming shortened V by 3 bases and J by 0 bases, and 15 bases separated the two germline ends. CDR3 loop: CASSYYDDSYSYEQYF. The CDR3 DNA reads as TGTGCCAGCAGTTATTACGACGACAGTTACTCCTACGAGCAGTACTTC.

The chain carries TRBV4-2 and TRBJ2-7; 8 bases align to TRBD2. Per germline, CDR1 LGHNA and CDR2 YNFKEQ. V trimming: 4 bases; J trimming: 3 bases; junction bases outside the gene matches: 8. CDR3 length: 15 amino acids. CDR3 bases: TGTGCCAGCAGCCGCTCAGCCGGGACTAGCTACGAGCAGTACTTC. Translated: CASSRSAGTSYEQYF.

The table lists this clone with a count of one. This chain connects TRBV30 to TRBJ2-7, with TRBD2 as a possible D gene (5 bases). Trimming left V 1 base short and J 4 bases short, with 11 bases between. This CDR3 is built from 13 residues. Germline values: CDR1 GTSNPN, CDR2 SVGIG (reference sequence). In DNA, the CDR3 is TGTGCCTGGAGTGGACGGACGGGGTACGAGCAGTACTTC. It is translated as CAWSGRTGYEQYF.

CDR3 region: CASTNLAGGYNEQFF. DNA for the CDR3: TGTGCCAGCACTAATCTAGCGGGAGGCTACAATGAGCAGTTCTTC. The rearrangement uses TRBV2 and TRBJ2-1, with TRBD2 matching 11 bases. The CDR3 runs 15 residues. V lost 7 bases and J lost 3; bases outside the gene matches: 5. The germline V gene encodes CDR1 SNHLY and CDR2 FYNNEI.

The chain combines TRBV5-1 with TRBJ2-2; 7 bases match TRBD2. Germline CDR1 is SGHRS and CDR2 is YFSETQ. J lost 1 base, V lost 1 base, and 4 bases had no gene match. The CDR3 extends over 16 amino acids. The CDR3 DNA sequence: TGCGCCAGCAGCTTGCTTGCTAGCGGGAACACCGGGGAGCTGTTTTTT. Protein: CASSLLASGNTGELFF.

V usage is TRBV9 and J usage is TRBJ1-2; 8 bases match TRBD1. V shed 4 bases and J 3 bases; nucleotides not matched to a gene: 5. The CDR3 runs to 14 residues. Germline values: CDR1 SGDLS, CDR2 YYNGEE. The DNA for the CDR3 is TGTGCCAGCAGCATGACGGACAGGGACTATGGCTACACCTTC. Its protein is CASSMTDRDYGYTF.

V and J are TRBV2 and TRBJ2-7; TRBD1 aligns across 9 bases. CDR1 and CDR2 (germline): SNHLY, FYNNEI. The CDR3 has 15 amino acids. The J segment lost 5 bases and the V segment lost 5 bases, leaving 10 bases of the junction unmatched. CDR3 amino acids: CASSKTGTGIDEQYF. CDR3 DNA sequence: TGTGCCAGCAGTAAGACCGGGACAGGGATCGACGAGCAGTACTTC.

This rearrangement joins TRBV11-2 to TRBJ1-1, with TRBD1 identical over 9 bases. With V trimmed by 3 bases and J by 6 bases, 5 bases remained unmatched. The CDR3 sequence is 14 residues long. Germline V gives CDR1 SGHAT, CDR2 FQNNGV. CDR3 residues: CASSFDRGTAEAFF. CDR3 bases: TGTGCCAGCAGCTTTGACAGGGGGACCGCTGAAGCTTTCTTT.

The genes are TRBV9 and TRBJ2-7; 7 bases line up with TRBD2. The CDR3 runs to 15 residues. The trim removed 4 bases at V and 5 bases at J, leaving 12 bases unmatched. Germline V lookup: CDR1 SGDLS, CDR2 YYNGEE. In DNA form, the CDR3 reads TGTGCCAGCAGCTCGAGACTAGCTCTTACCCACGAGCAGTACTTC. This sequence encodes CASSSRLALTHEQYF.

This chain uses TRBV5-4 with TRBJ1-2, with D possibly matching TRBD1 (6 bases). From germline, CDR1 is SGHNT and CDR2 YYREEE (reference sequence). The CDR3 is 14 amino acids. Trimming cost V 4 bases and J 6 bases, with 16 bases left between them. CDR3 sequence: CASSHRTAINGYTF. DNA of the CDR3: TGTGCCAGCAGCCATAGGACAGCGATAAATGGCTACACCTTC.

The rearrangement uses TRBV5-1 and TRBJ2-2; 7 nucleotides line up with TRBD1. This CDR3 is 15 amino acids long. Germline assignment: CDR1 SGHRS and CDR2 YFSETQ. The V segment lost 0 bases and the J segment 6 bases; nucleotides outside the gene matches: 5. The CDR3 is CASSLGQGWAGELFF. CDR3 sequence (DNA): TGCGCCAGCAGCTTGGGACAGGGTTGGGCCGGGGAGCTGTTTTTT.

The rearrangement uses TRBV11-2 and TRBJ1-1, with D maybe TRBD1 (5 bases). The V and J ends lost 5 bases and 7 bases respectively, with 20 bases between them. Per the germline V gene, CDR1 is SGHAT and CDR2 is FQNNGV. This CDR3 is 15 amino acids long. CDR3 DNA sequence: TGTGCCAGCAGCCCTCAGCGACGGCAGGGTATTGAAGCTTTCTTT. Translated, it gives CASSPQRRQGIEAFF.

The chain employs TRBV7-6 and TRBJ2-1; tentatively, D is TRBD2 (7 bases). There are 17 residues in the CDR3. Germline CDR1 is SGHVS and CDR2 is FNYEAQ. The V gene lost 5 bases and the J gene lost 1 base, with 18 bases spanning the gap. CDR3 in DNA: TGTGCCAGCAGCGGGGGCCGGGGACTATTATCCTACAATGAGCAGTTCTTC. Translated: CASSGGRGLLSYNEQFF.

This chain links TRBV7-2 with TRBJ2-7, with 9 positions matching TRBD1. This CDR3 contains 15 residues. In germline, CDR1 is SGHTA, CDR2 FQGNSA. The V segment lost 4 bases and the J segment 5 bases; nucleotides outside the gene matches: 9. This chain's CDR3 is CASSSRTGATDEQYF. CDR3 DNA sequence: TGTGCCAGCAGCTCTCGGACAGGGGCCACCGACGAGCAGTACTTC.

This chain uses TRBV4-2 with TRBJ2-3, with 12 bases that match TRBD1. The germline gives CDR1 LGHNA, CDR2 YNFKEQ. Unmatched junction bases numbered 0, after V lost 4 bases and J lost 4 bases. The length of the CDR3 is 14 residues. The CDR3 nucleotides read TGTGCCAGCAGCCGGGACAGGGGGCCAGATACGCAGTATTTT. This gives the protein CASSRDRGPDTQYF.

Here the CDR3 reads CASSLKPGASGDNEQFF. The CDR3 DNA reads as TGTGCCAGCAGCTTAAAGCCCGGGGCTAGCGGGGACAATGAGCAGTTCTTC. The chain links TRBV7-9 to TRBJ2-1; TRBD2 agrees at 9 bases. Germline CDR1 and CDR2: SEHNR and FQNEAQ (reference sequence). V dropped 2 bases and J dropped 5; count of bases not matched to a gene: 10. CDR3 length: 17 residues.

The chain joins TRBV7-9 to TRBJ1-1; weak D call: TRBD1 (5 bases). V shed 1 base and J shed 5 bases, with 8 bases lying between them. This CDR3 has 13 amino acids. Germline assignment: CDR1 SEHNR and CDR2 FQNEAQ (reference sequence). The chain's CDR3 is CASSLEDRTEAFF. In nucleotides, the CDR3 is TGTGCCAGCAGCTTAGAAGACAGAACTGAAGCTTTCTTT.

The gene calls are TRBV19 and TRBJ2-2; TRBD1 aligns across 7 bases. Germline CDR1 LNHDA, CDR2 SQIVND (reference sequence). The CDR3 totals 16 residues. Losses at the gene ends were 7 bases for V and 4 bases for J; bases not matched to a gene: 12. CDR3 in amino acids: CASTPVDRAGTGELFF. CDR3 DNA: TGTGCCAGTACCCCAGTCGACAGGGCGGGCACCGGGGAGCTGTTTTTT.

V is TRBV12-3 or TRBV12-4 and J is TRBJ2-1, with no clear D. This CDR3 has 13 amino acids. The ends were cut back, 3 bases at V and 8 bases at J, with 11 bases in the middle. CDR3 nucleotide sequence: TGTGCCAGCAGTTTCCAGCGACGGCATGAGCAGTTCTTC. The encoded protein is CASSFQRRHEQFF.

V and J are TRBV28 and TRBJ2-7, with 8 bases fitting TRBD2. This CDR3 region has 20 residues. Germline assignment: CDR1 MDHEN and CDR2 SYDVKM. With 5 bases clipped from V and 0 bases from J, the junction kept 21 bases outside the gene matches. CDR3: CASSLGWGLAGGASSYEQYF. CDR3 bases: TGTGCCAGCAGTCTTGGGTGGGGTCTCGCGGGAGGTGCGAGCTCCTACGAGCAGTACTTC.

The rearrangement uses TRBV18 and TRBJ1-1; TRBD1 matches at 10 bases. The CDR3 is 17 amino acids. V was clipped by 2 bases and J by 5 bases; unmatched bases: 11. Germline CDR1 reads KGHSH; CDR2 reads LQKENI. CDR3 nucleotides: TGTGCCAGCTCACCATTCGGGACAGGGGTGATCGCAACTGAAGCTTTCTTT. Translated: CASSPFGTGVIATEAFF. The full variable domain, with the rest looked up from reference TRBV18 and TRBJ1-1, is NAGVMQNPRHLVRRRGQEARLRCSPMKGHSHVYWYRQLPEEGLKFMVYLQKENIIDESGMPKERFSAEFPKEGPSILRIQQVVRGDSAAYFCASSPFGTGVIATEAFFGQGTRLTVV.

The rearrangement links TRBV4-1 to TRBJ1-2; D uncertain. Germline V gene lookup returns CDR1 MGHRA and CDR2 YSYEKL. V lost 3 bases and J 8 bases, leaving 7 bases between the germline ends. This CDR3 is 11 amino acids long. The CDR3 protein is CASSHAQGYTF. The CDR3 bases are TGCGCCAGCAGCCACGCCCAGGGCTACACCTTC.

The chain has TRBV29-1 and TRBJ1-2; D gene ambiguous. CDR1 and CDR2 (germline): SQVTM, ANQGSEA. Between the trimmed V and J ends, which lost 7 bases and 3 bases, there was a span of 12 bases. The CDR3 sequence is 12 residues long. The CDR3 spells CSAIRQDYGYTF. The CDR3 DNA is TGCAGCGCCATAAGACAAGACTATGGCTACACCTTC.

The sample holds a few counts of this clone. The chain uses TRBV7-9 and TRBJ1-1, with D possibly being TRBD1 (5 bases). The CDR3 sequence is 14 residues long. The germline gives CDR1 SEHNR, CDR2 FQNEAQ (reference sequence). V was cut by 6 bases and J by 1 base, with 12 bases left in between. The CDR3 loop is CASRPHGGNTEAFF. In DNA form, the CDR3 reads TGTGCCAGCAGGCCCCACGGGGGGAACACTGAAGCTTTCTTT.

Of note for this clone: Other DNA sequences within the sample encode an identical CDR3. The chain carries TRBV19 and TRBJ2-1; 9 nucleotides align to TRBD2. This CDR3 comprises 16 residues. The germline V gene has CDR1 LNHDA and CDR2 SQIVND (reference sequence). Trimming cost V 1 base and J 4 bases; bases outside gene matches: 5. In DNA, the CDR3 is TGTGCCAGTAGTATAGGGTTAGCGGGAGCTTACAATGAGCAGTTCTTC. Protein sequence: CASSIGLAGAYNEQFF.